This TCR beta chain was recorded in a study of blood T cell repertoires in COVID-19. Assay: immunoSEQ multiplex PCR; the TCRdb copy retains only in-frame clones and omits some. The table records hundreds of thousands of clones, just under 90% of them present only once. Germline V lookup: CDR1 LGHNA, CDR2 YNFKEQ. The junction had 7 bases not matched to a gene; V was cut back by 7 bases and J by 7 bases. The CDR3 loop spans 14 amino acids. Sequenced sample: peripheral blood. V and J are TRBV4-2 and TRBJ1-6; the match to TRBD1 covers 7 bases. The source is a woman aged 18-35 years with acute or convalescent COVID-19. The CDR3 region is CASTRDRRNSPLHF. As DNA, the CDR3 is TGTGCCAGCACCCGGGACAGAAGGAATTCACCCCTCCACTTT.